The entry that follows covers one T cell receptor (beta chain) sequence. Its antigen is not known. Trimming cost V 0 bases and J 5 bases; bases outside gene matches: 3. The CDR3 is 16 residues long. Germline loops: CDR1 DFQATT, CDR2 SNEGSKA (reference sequence). RNA transcripts served as the template for amplifying TCR beta CDR3 regions. The study used the HTBI primer set for a first-round RT-PCR of the TCR CDR3. TCRdb reprocessed the multiplex PCR reads via MiXCR and lists one record per CDR3 protein. The table lists fewer than 700,000 distinct CDR3 sequences, 15% to 20% of them singletons, with 17% in the top ten. The source of the sample is a study of T cells in Graves' hyperthyroidism and ophthalmopathy. Study-level background: Peripheral blood was drawn at first diagnosis, prior to all treatment. Study-wide findings and caveats: Most thyroid clonotypes with frequency above 0.001 were detected in blood.

The gene calls are TRBV20-1 and TRBJ2-1; 14 bases are a match to TRBD2. This sequence originates from a woman between 18 and 29 years old with Graves' ophthalmopathy. The sequenced sample was blood. CDR3 bases: TGCAGTGCTAGAGAGGGACTAGCGGGAGAGAACAATGAGCAGTTCTTC. This sequence encodes CSAREGLAGENNEQFF.